This T cell receptor beta chain was found in a study of CD8 T cells in ankylosing spondylitis. Study-wide points: Typical of ankylosing spondylitis blood, it appeared, was a TCR beta motif of eight highly homologous variants. Disease-linked clones bore a CD8+ phenotype, appearing relatively rarely in peripheral blood.

This clonotype was observed a handful of times. Its specificity is not known. Libraries for TCR beta were made by quantitative 5'-RACE with molecular barcodes. TCRdb recomputed calls from the 5' RACE reads with MiXCR, one row per CDR3 protein. The top ten clones hold more than 0.5% of a sample with some 840,000 distinct CDR3 sequences, about 10% of them seen once. Trimming took 6 bases from V and 7 from J; bases not matched to a gene: 6. The CDR3 consists of 13 residues. Per germline, CDR1 MNHNS and CDR2 SASEGT. This TCR was recovered from a male donor with ankylosing spondylitis. Sequenced: blood, either unsorted or a sorted T cell fraction (not recorded which). The chain is built from TRBV6-1 and TRBJ1-2; TRBD1 aligns across 9 bases. This CDR3 is CASSQGQGPGYTF. The CDR3 DNA sequence: TGTGCCAGCAGCCAGGGACAGGGTCCTGGCTACACCTTC.